The clone carrying this T cell receptor beta chain showed up many times. Its target is unknown. The CDR3 sequence is 12 residues long. Trimming removed 5 bases at V and 8 bases at J, with 12 bases between. From germline, CDR1 is MNHNS and CDR2 SASEGT. These data come from a study of T cells after yellow fever vaccination. For the study at large: For low cell numbers, libraries were made with SMART-Seq v4 Ultra Low Input. General study points: The bulk population could contribute abundant contaminating clonotypes to FACS-sorted repertoires. Among primary-vaccination clones, most reappeared after the booster, at about 95% for CD4 and around 91% for CD8.

The TCR cDNA carried a universal primer site and UMIs from 5'RACE template switching. TCRdb re-called the 5' RACE reads with MiXCR, one entry per CDR3 protein. Of just over 300,000 distinct CDR3 sequences in the sample, roughly 4% were seen once. This chain joins TRBV6-1 and TRBJ1-2; D is unclear. This TCR derives from a man younger than 30 who received the YFV17D yellow fever vaccine. Sequences were derived from PBMCs, sampled on the day of the yellow fever booster vaccination. Here the CDR3 reads CASSPRDRGYTF. DNA of the CDR3: TGTGCCAGCAGTCCGCGAGATCGAGGCTACACCTTC.